This TCR beta chain was profiled in a study of PD-L1 blockade in urothelial cancer. On the study more broadly: Blood underwent analysis 3 weeks (second dose) and 6 weeks after treatment began. Points from the study as a whole: Below-median pretreatment blood TCR clonality was associated with improved progression-free and overall survival.

On this clone itself: Its antigen is as yet unknown.

The repertoire was sequenced with immunoSEQ multiplex PCR; TCRdb's copy has only in-frame clones and lacks some. Of approximately 67,000 clones in the sample, approximately 86% were seen once. Time point: pretreatment peripheral blood. The CDR3 sequence is 15 residues long. With 1 base removed from V and 3 bases from J, the gap between germline ends came to 12 bases. Germline CDR1 reads SGHTA; CDR2 reads FQGNSA. The sequence came from a man in his sixties with urothelial cancer. This specimen was PBMCs, taken around atezolizumab (anti-PD-L1) treatment. The chain employs TRBV7-2 and TRBJ1-1, with a weak D call TRBD1 (5 bases). The DNA of the CDR3 is TGTGCCAGCAGCTTAGATTCCGCCAGGGACACTGAAGCTTTCTTT. Protein sequence: CASSLDSARDTEAFF.